The rows below give T cell receptor beta chains drawn from one sample of a study of blood T cell repertoires in COVID-19. TCRdb's copy holds only in-frame clones and misses some; the assay was immunoSEQ multiplex PCR. Found here are approximately 390,000 clones, almost 90% of them singletons; the top ten hold approximately 7%. Sequences were obtained from peripheral blood. These receptor sequences come from a man aged 18 to 35 with active or convalescent COVID-19. Both conserved end residues are part of each CDR3. D genes are given only for firm matches. Size tells how often a clone was seen (once, few, many) or the class of an expanded clone, and some rows leave it out.

abundance | j_gene | v_gene | d_gene | CDR3aa | CDR3nt
- | TRBJ1-5 | TRBV2 | - | CASSEVHSNQPQHF | TGTGCCAGCAGCGAGGTGCATAGCAATCAGCCCCAGCATTTT
once | TRBJ2-7 | TRBV20-1 | - | CSARDTNEQYF | TGCAGTGCTAGAGATACTAACGAGCAGTACTTC
- | TRBJ1-1 | TRBV5-6 | TRBD1 | CASSFTGGNTEAFF | TGTGCCAGCAGCTTTACAGGGGGGAACACTGAAGCTTTCTTT
- | TRBJ2-2 | TRBV3-1/TRBV3-2 | - | CASSPLRATGELFF | TGTGCCAGCAGCCCCCTAAGAGCCACCGGGGAGCTGTTTTTT
- | TRBJ2-1 | TRBV5-5 | TRBD2 | CASRMSLAGGVSYNEQFF | TGTGCCAGCAGAATGTCTCTAGCGGGAGGAGTTTCCTACAATGAGCAGTTCTTC
once | TRBJ2-7 | TRBV29-1 | TRBD1 | CSVVPGTASKSAEQYF | TGCAGCGTTGTCCCTGGGACAGCTTCAAAATCGGCCGAGCAGTACTTC
- | TRBJ2-7 | TRBV18 | - | CASSPLPGDHEQYF | TGTGCCAGCTCCCCATTACCGGGGGACCACGAGCAGTACTTC
- | TRBJ1-5 | TRBV4-3 | - | CASSDFQGNQPQHF | TGCGCCAGCAGCGATTTCCAGGGAAATCAGCCCCAGCATTTT
- | TRBJ2-3 | TRBV19 | TRBD2 | CASSIDRGGAGVRDTQYF | TGTGCCAGTAGTATAGATCGGGGCGGAGCGGGGGTGAGGGATACGCAGTATTTT
few | TRBJ2-4 | TRBV6-6 | - | CASRASGDRAKNIQYF | TGTGCCAGCAGAGCCTCGGGGGATAGAGCCAAAAACATTCAGTACTTC